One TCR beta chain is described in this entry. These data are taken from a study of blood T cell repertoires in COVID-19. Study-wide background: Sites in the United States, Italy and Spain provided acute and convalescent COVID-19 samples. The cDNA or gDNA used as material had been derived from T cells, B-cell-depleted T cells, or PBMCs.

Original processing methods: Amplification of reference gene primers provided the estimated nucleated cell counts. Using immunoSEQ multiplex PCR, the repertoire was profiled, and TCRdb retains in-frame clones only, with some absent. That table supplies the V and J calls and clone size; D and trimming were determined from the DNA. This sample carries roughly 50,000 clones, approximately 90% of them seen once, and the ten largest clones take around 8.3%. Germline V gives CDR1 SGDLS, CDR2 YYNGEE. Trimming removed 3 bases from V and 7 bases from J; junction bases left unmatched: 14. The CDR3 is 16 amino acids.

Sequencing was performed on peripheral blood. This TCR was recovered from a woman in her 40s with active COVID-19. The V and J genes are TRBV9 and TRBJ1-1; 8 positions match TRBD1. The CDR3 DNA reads TGTGCCAGCAGCGGGAGGGCCGGACAGGGAGTCCTTGAAGCTTTCTTT. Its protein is CASSGRAGQGVLEAFF.